This TCR beta chain was obtained from a study of Ad26.COV2.S vaccination and SARS-CoV-2 variants. Study-level findings and limits: Reportedly, spike-specific CD8+ and CD4+ T cell responses achieved substantial breadth once vaccination had taken place.

In regard to this clone: Its antigen remains unidentified.

The J segment lost 14 bases and the V segment lost 8 bases, leaving 13 bases of the junction unmatched. Germline V gene lookup returns CDR1 SNHLY and CDR2 FYNNEI. The CDR3 is 13 residues long. Clones were read by immunoSEQ multiplex PCR, and TCRdb kept only the in-frame ones, dropping some. The data show 40,000 to 55,000 clones, approximately 80% seen once. This sequence originates from a human donor who had recovered from COVID-19. The chain combines TRBV2 with TRBJ2-3; TRBD1 agrees at 10 bases. This material consisted of peripheral blood, taken after recovery from COVID-19. CDR3 coding DNA: TGTGCCAGCGTTCTAGGGACAGGGGTCCACGGGTATTTT. Its translation is CASVLGTGVHGYF.